These 8 T cell receptor beta chains came from one sample sequenced in a study of CD8+ T cells in alopecia areata. It was cDNA, reverse transcribed from extracted RNA, that served as the sequencing template. TCRdb keeps only in-frame clones here, not all; method: immunoSEQ multiplex PCR. The sample includes 50,000 to 65,000 clones, 35% to 55% seen only once; the top ten take just over 20%. Described treatment: oral pan-JAK inhibitor, 5-10 mg twice daily. Source: CD8+ T cells sorted from blood, taken at approximately week 36, from a patient treated with tofacitinib. These receptors were collected from a human donor with alopecia areata.

V usage is TRBV4-1 and J usage is TRBJ2-7, with D hard to call. Trimming took 1 base from V and 4 from J, leaving 2 bases between them. This CDR3 contains 11 residues. CDR1 and CDR2 (germline): MGHRA, YSYEKL. The DNA for the CDR3 is TGCGCCAGCAGCCAAGCGTACGAGCAGTACTTC. Translated: CASSQAYEQYF.

In DNA, the CDR3 is TGTGCCAGCAGCCTTGGACAGGGTCTGAGGGAGCAGTACTTC. Translated: CASSLGQGLREQYF. The chain recombines TRBV7-6 with TRBJ2-7, with 8 positions matching TRBD1. The junction had 10 bases not matched to a gene; V was cut back by 5 bases and J by 7 bases. The V gene's germline CDR1 is SGHVS and CDR2 FNYEAQ. The CDR3 extends over 14 amino acids.

The chain has TRBV2 and TRBJ2-5, with TRBD1 matching 8 bases. V was pared by 10 bases and J by 5 bases, with 9 bases of the junction left unmatched. CDR1 and CDR2 from the germline V gene are SNHLY and FYNNEI. The CDR3 contains 13 residues. As DNA, the CDR3 is TGTGCCATCCCGGGACAGGTTCAGGAGACCCAGTACTTC. Translated: CAIPGQVQETQYF. Filled out from reference TRBV2 and TRBJ2-5, the complete variable domain reads EPEVTQTPSHQVTQMGQEVILRCVPISNHLYFYWYRQILGQKVEFLVSFYNNEISEKSEIFDDQFSVERPDGSNFTLKIRSTKLEDSAMYFCAIPGQVQETQYFGPGTRLLVL.

The table lists this clone with a count of one. The chain combines TRBV30 with TRBJ2-3, with 7 bases aligning to TRBD2. Germline CDR1 GTSNPN, CDR2 SVGIG (reference sequence). J gave up 1 base and V 0 bases, and 10 bases lay outside the gene matches. CDR3 length: 17 residues. DNA of the CDR3: TGTGCCTGGAGTGTCCCCCCCGAGGGAGGGCGCACAGATACGCAGTATTTT. Translated: CAWSVPPEGGRTDTQYF.

This clone was detected only a few times. V and J are TRBV29-1 and TRBJ2-1; D perhaps matches TRBD2 (6 bases). The germline V gene has CDR1 SQVTM and CDR2 ANQGSEA. The CDR3 totals 14 residues. V dropped 4 bases and J dropped 8 bases, with 18 bases sitting between them. CDR3 region: CSVVGGGIGDEQFF. CDR3 nucleotide sequence: TGCAGCGTTGTGGGAGGCGGGATCGGGGATGAGCAGTTCTTC.

This clone came up a few times. The chain carries TRBV5-1 and TRBJ2-2; 9 positions match TRBD1. This CDR3 spans 16 amino acids. V shed 2 bases and J 4 bases; nucleotides not matched to a gene: 6. Per the germline V gene, CDR1 is SGHRS and CDR2 is YFSETQ. The CDR3 bases are TGCGCCAGCAGCTTATACGGGACAGGGCCCACCGGGGAGCTGTTTTTT. Its translation is CASSLYGTGPTGELFF. Variable domain in full (rest from reference TRBV5-1 and TRBJ2-2): KAGVTQTPRYLIKTRGQQVTLSCSPISGHRSVSWYQQTPGQGLQFLFEYFSETQRNKGNFPGRFSGRQFSNSRSEMNVSTLELGDSALYLCASSLYGTGPTGELFFGEGSRLTVL.

The chain uses TRBV5-1 and TRBJ1-5, with D possibly matching TRBD1 (5 bases). In germline, CDR1 is SGHRS, CDR2 YFSETQ. The V end was cut by 4 bases, the J end by 0 bases, with 11 bases between. The CDR3 contains 15 residues. The CDR3, as DNA: TGCGCCAGCAGCCGGGACCCCTATAGCAATCAGCCCCAGCATTTT. It translates to CASSRDPYSNQPQHF.

V usage is TRBV9 and J usage is TRBJ2-1; D ambiguous. CDR3 length: 13 residues. Germline CDR1 SGDLS, CDR2 YYNGEE. Deletions cut 0 bases from V and 9 bases from J, with 10 bases between. The CDR3 DNA sequence: TGTGCCAGCAGCGTAGGCTCCCCCGGTGAGCAGTTCTTC. Protein product: CASSVGSPGEQFF.